The present T cell receptor beta chain was sequenced within a study of blood T cell repertoires in COVID-19. Living in 25 or so US areas, the participants were between about 18 and 90 years of age. Sequencing used immunoSEQ multiplex PCR; TCRdb keeps in-frame clones, though not all of them. The sample includes 120,000 to 150,000 clones, approximately 80% seen only once; the top ten take about 1.5%. The ends were cut back, 0 bases at V and 5 bases at J, with 10 bases in the middle. Germline CDR1 KGHSH, CDR2 LQKENI. The CDR3 covers 15 residues. The sample consisted of PBMCs or T cells enriched from blood (not recorded which). This clonotype was obtained from a woman younger than 35 who had been exposed to COVID-19. This rearrangement joins TRBV18 to TRBJ2-2; D gene ambiguous. The CDR3: CASSPPGLGTGELFF. CDR3 nucleotide sequence: TGTGCCAGCTCACCACCGGGCTTGGGTACCGGGGAGCTGTTTTTT.